This paragraph reports one T cell receptor beta chain. What it recognizes is unknown. CDR1 and CDR2 (germline): MNHEY, SMNVEV (reference sequence). The length of the CDR3 is 16 residues. The trim removed 5 bases at V and 1 base at J, leaving 4 bases unmatched. This record comes from a study of cytomegalovirus exposure and HLA in healthy donors. Libraries were prepared by immunoSEQ multiplex PCR; TCRdb keeps only in-frame clonotypes and omits some of them. The sample lists around 150,000 clones; approximately 89% were seen once. General study results and limits: The listing of 150 to 200 TCR beta chains classed them as cytomegalovirus-associated. Three CMV-associated chains were confirmed in vitro to be specific for CMV antigens. The dataset shows that most TCR sequences were rare, while some public TCRs occurred in many donors.

The receptor was derived from a man aged 18 to 29 in good health and CMV-seronegative. This rearrangement joins TRBV27 to TRBJ2-1, with 11 bases fitting TRBD2. Material for sequencing was PBMCs. This chain's CDR3 is CASSPVAGGSYNEQFF. In DNA form, the CDR3 reads TGTGCCAGCAGTCCCGTAGCGGGAGGGTCCTACAATGAGCAGTTCTTC.